This TCR beta chain was retrieved from a study of blood T cell repertoires in COVID-19. About the research overall: Sample material is recorded as cDNA or gDNA derived from T cells, B-cell-depleted T cells, or PBMCs.

The Seattle site enrolled patients during active infection and followed them longitudinally. The CDR3 is made up of 16 amino acids. Germline V gives CDR1 LGHDT, CDR2 YNNKEL (reference sequence). V shed 6 bases, J shed 9 bases, and the junction held 12 bases outside the gene matches. Sequenced by immunoSEQ multiplex PCR; TCRdb stores in-frame clones only, minus some. The sample comprises 150,000 to 200,000 clones, around 93% of which are singletons, and around 4.6% rests with the top ten. The rearrangement uses TRBV3-1 (or the pseudogene TRBV3-2) and TRBJ2-1, with 12 bases identical to TRBD2. The TCR was taken from a man aged 25-45 years with COVID-19, enrolled during active disease. Material: peripheral blood. Written as DNA, the CDR3 is TGTGCCAGCAGGTCTTCTAGCGGGGGGGCCCTCTCTGAGCAGTTCTTC. This codes for CASRSSSGGALSEQFF.